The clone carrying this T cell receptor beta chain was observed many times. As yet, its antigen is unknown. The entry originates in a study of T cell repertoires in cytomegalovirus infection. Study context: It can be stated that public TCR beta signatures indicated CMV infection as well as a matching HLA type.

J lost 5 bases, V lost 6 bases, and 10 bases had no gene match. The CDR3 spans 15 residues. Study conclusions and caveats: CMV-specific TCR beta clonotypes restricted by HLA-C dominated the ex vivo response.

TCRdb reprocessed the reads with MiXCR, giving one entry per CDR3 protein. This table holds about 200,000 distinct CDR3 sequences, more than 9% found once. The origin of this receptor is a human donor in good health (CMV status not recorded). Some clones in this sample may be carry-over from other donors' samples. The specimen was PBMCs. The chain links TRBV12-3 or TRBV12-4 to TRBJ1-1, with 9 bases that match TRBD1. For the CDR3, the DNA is TGTGCCAGCAGGACCAAACAGGGGGCGCGGACTGAAGCTTTCTTT. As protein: CASRTKQGARTEAFF.